These 11 T cell receptor beta chains were sequenced from one sample in a study of shared clonotypes between healthy human individuals. Naive CD8 cells, CD45RO-negative and positively selected for CCR7, excluded terminally differentiated effector memory CD45RA+ cells. This table comes from immunoSEQ multiplex PCR, and its TCRdb copy is limited to in-frame clones, with some not included. The sample carries millions of clones, about 92% recorded once. The source material was naive CD8+ T cells from PBMCs. Source of these receptors: a man aged 18 to 30 in good health. Some clones in this sample may be carry-over from other donors' samples.

Remarks on this clone: Other DNA sequences in this specimen translate into the identical CDR3. This chain connects TRBV27 to TRBJ1-5; D possibly corresponds to TRBD1 (5 bases). In germline, CDR1 is MNHEY, CDR2 SMNVEV (reference sequence). The V end lost 3 bases, the J end lost 4 bases, and 7 bases lay between the germline ends. This CDR3 is 13 amino acids long. CDR3 loop: CASSLRGNQPQHF. CDR3 sequence (DNA): TGTGCCAGCAGTTTGAGGGGAAATCAGCCCCAGCATTTT.

This clone turned up a few times. The chain has TRBV10-2 and TRBJ1-1; TRBD1 agrees at 8 bases. From germline, CDR1 is WSHSY and CDR2 SAAADI. The CDR3 has 14 residues. The ends lost 6 bases at V and 4 bases at J; junction bases unmatched: 7. CDR3 sequence (DNA): TGCGCCAGCAGCACTCCCGACAGGGGCACTGAAGCTTTCTTT. Amino acid sequence: CASSTPDRGTEAFF.

The chain carries TRBV28 and TRBJ2-7; TRBD1 aligns across 7 bases. The V and J ends lost 5 bases and 3 bases, in that order; junction bases with no gene match: 4. The CDR3 length is 13 residues. Germline V CDR1 and CDR2: MDHEN, SYDVKM. CDR3 amino acids: CASSRQGGYEQYF. CDR3 DNA sequence: TGTGCCAGCAGTAGACAGGGCGGCTACGAGCAGTACTTC.

The chain has TRBV7-2 and TRBJ1-5; D is uncertain. Germline V gene sequence: CDR1 SGHTA, CDR2 FQGNSA. This CDR3 is built from 15 residues. Trimming stripped 5 bases from V and 0 bases from J, with 11 bases between. The CDR3 region has the DNA TGTGCCAGCAGCCCCACAGACAATAGCAATCAGCCCCAGCATTTT. It yields the protein CASSPTDNSNQPQHF.

The chain uses TRBV19 and TRBJ2-7; 9 positions agree with TRBD2. CDR1 is LNHDA and CDR2 is SQIVND in the germline V gene (reference sequence). J was trimmed by 4 bases and V by 3 bases; bases with no gene match: 10. This CDR3 spans 16 amino acids. CDR3 in amino acids: CASSIDSRLAGYEQYF. CDR3 DNA: TGTGCCAGTAGTATTGATAGTAGGCTAGCGGGATACGAGCAGTACTTC.

The V gene is TRBV7-9, the J gene TRBJ1-4; 8 nucleotides line up with TRBD1. This CDR3 has 15 residues. With V trimmed by 4 bases and J by 5 bases, 6 bases remained unmatched. Germline CDR1 SEHNR, CDR2 FQNEAQ (reference sequence). The CDR3 region is CASSSNRGANEKLFF. CDR3 sequence (DNA): TGTGCCAGCAGCTCGAACAGGGGGGCAAATGAAAAACTGTTTTTT.

The CDR3 nucleotides are TGTGCCAGTAGTATGGGGGGAGGTGAGCAGTTCTTC. Its translation: CASSMGGGEQFF. This chain connects TRBV19 to TRBJ2-1; weak D call: TRBD2 (6 bases). Germline values: CDR1 LNHDA, CDR2 SQIVND (reference sequence). This CDR3 comprises 12 residues. V was cut by 3 bases and J by 9 bases, with 9 bases left in between.

Here the CDR3 reads CASCSGANVLTF. Written as DNA, the CDR3 is TGTGCCAGCTGCTCTGGGGCCAACGTCCTGACTTTC. This chain uses TRBV27 with TRBJ2-6, with D uncertain. The V gene lost 8 bases and the J gene lost 0 bases, with 2 bases spanning the gap. The CDR3 contains 12 residues. Germline lookup yields CDR1 MNHEY and CDR2 SMNVEV (reference sequence). Complete variable domain (other parts from reference TRBV27 and TRBJ2-6): EAQVTQNPRYLITVTGKKLTVTCSQNMNHEYMSWYRQDPGLGLRQIYYSMNVEVTDKGDVPEGYKVSRKEKRNFPLILESPSPNQTSLYFCASCSGANVLTFGAGSRLTVL.

On this clone itself: At one of its ends the junction is not consistent with the germline gene, which may arise from a read error. This chain joins TRBV6-1 and TRBJ2-1; 15 bases align to TRBD2. The CDR3 runs to 15 residues. Germline V CDR1 and CDR2: MNHNS, SASEGT. CDR3 DNA: TGTGCCAGCAGTGAAGCCGGACTAGCGGGAGGGCCTTTCCTCTTC. This translates into CASSEAGLAGGPFLF.

The V call is TRBV7-9, the J call TRBJ2-2, with TRBD1 identical over 9 bases. V trimming: 6 bases; J trimming: 4 bases; junction bases outside the gene matches: 18. Germline loops: CDR1 SEHNR, CDR2 FQNEAQ (reference sequence). This CDR3 is 19 amino acids long. The CDR3 DNA follows: TGTGCCAGCAGTCGACCTGGGGCCGGGACAGGGTCTTTCACCGGGGAGCTGTTTTTT. Encoded protein: CASSRPGAGTGSFTGELFF.

The chain employs TRBV28 and TRBJ1-1; 9 positions agree with TRBD1. This CDR3 region has 15 residues. V lost 6 bases, J lost 4 bases, and 9 bases stayed unmatched. CDR1 is MDHEN, CDR2 SYDVKM, per germline. In DNA, the CDR3 is TGTGCCAGCAGGAGACTGGACAGGGGAGGCACTGAAGCTTTCTTT. It translates to CASRRLDRGGTEAFF. The full variable domain, with the rest looked up from reference TRBV28 and TRBJ1-1, is DVKVTQSSRYLVKRTGEKVFLECVQDMDHENMFWYRQDPGLGLRLIYFSYDVKMKEKGDIPEGYSVSREKKERFSLILESASTNQTSMYLCASRRLDRGGTEAFFGQGTRLTVV.